The T cell receptor beta chain under discussion was sequenced for a study of PD-1 blockade in classical Hodgkin lymphoma. General study points: Relative to healthy donors, newly diagnosed patients reportedly had lower baseline TCR diversity, which was reported as lower still in relapsed/refractory patients. Unlike CD8+ TCR diversity, which did not rise significantly by C4D1, CD4+ TCR diversity did.

Relapses following autologous stem cell transplantation were seen in all patients, with brentuximab vedotin exposure varying. Germline V lookup: CDR1 MDHEN, CDR2 SYDVKM. The CDR3 runs 15 residues. The V end lost 6 bases, the J end lost 0 bases, and 12 bases lay between the germline ends. About this clone: Its antigen remains unidentified.

The data were produced by immunoSEQ multiplex PCR, yet TCRdb's version contains in-frame clones alone and is incomplete. The profile shows tens of thousands of clones, around 70% of them singletons. Sequenced here: peripheral blood mononuclear cells (PBMCs), sampled at baseline. The sequence derives from a human donor with classical Hodgkin lymphoma. The chain carries TRBV28 and TRBJ1-3; D is undetermined. The CDR3 DNA follows: TGTGCCAGCAGCCTTGAACCCTACTCTGGAAACACCATATATTTT. This encodes CASSLEPYSGNTIYF.